Each of the 20 T cell receptor beta chains below was sequenced from the same sample in a study of cytomegalovirus exposure and HLA in healthy donors. Vbeta (60) and Jbeta (13) primers were used in the PCR. The assay was immunoSEQ multiplex PCR, and TCRdb's table has in-frame clones only and misses some. Altogether 160,000 or so clones are present, roughly 80% being singletons, with the ten largest covering around 1.5%. Sequencing used PBMCs. The receptors were gathered from a woman under 40 in good health and CMV-seronegative.

The chain combines TRBV10-3 with TRBJ1-6, with D hard to call. Trimming cost V 2 bases and J 6 bases, with 5 bases left between them. The germline V gene has CDR1 ENHRY and CDR2 SYGVKD. The CDR3 contains 13 residues. CDR3 in amino acids: CAISESGNSPLHF. CDR3 sequence (DNA): TGTGCCATCAGTGAGAGCGGTAATTCACCCCTCCACTTT.

This rearrangement joins TRBV16 to TRBJ1-4; no clear D gene. The V end lost 1 base, the J end lost 12 bases, and 12 bases lay between the germline ends. The CDR3 extends over 13 amino acids. The germline V gene encodes CDR1 KGHSY and CDR2 FQNENV. In DNA, the CDR3 is TGTGCCAGCAGCCAATTAACCCAGTCTGAACTGTTTTTT. Amino acid sequence: CASSQLTQSELFF.

The chain carries TRBV7-8 and TRBJ2-1, with 8 bases matching TRBD2. This CDR3 has 16 amino acids. Germline V gene lookup returns CDR1 SGHVS and CDR2 FQNEAQ. V lost 4 bases and J lost 5; bases outside the gene matches: 10. This CDR3 reads CASSSGGLAKNNEQFF. The CDR3 region has the DNA TGTGCCAGCAGCTCGGGAGGACTAGCAAAAAACAATGAGCAGTTCTTC. The whole variable domain, filled in from reference TRBV7-8 and TRBJ2-1, reads GAGVSQSPRYKVAKRGQDVALRCDPISGHVSLFWYQQALGQGPEFLTYFQNEAQLDKSGLPSDRFFAERPEGSVSTLKIQRTQQEDSAVYLCASSSGGLAKNNEQFFGPGTRLTVL.

This rearrangement joins TRBV6-4 to TRBJ1-2; D might be TRBD1 (5 bases). CDR1 and CDR2 (germline): MRHNA, SNTAGT. V was clipped by 4 bases and J by 1 base, with 7 bases between them. The CDR3 contains 13 residues. CDR3 sequence reads: CASSAGVNYGYTF. In DNA form, the CDR3 reads TGTGCCAGCAGTGCGGGGGTTAACTATGGCTACACCTTC.

This chain's CDR3 is CASSGGGYTGELFF. CDR3 DNA: TGTGCCAGCAGTGGCGGGGGGTACACCGGGGAGCTGTTTTTT. The chain has TRBV7-2 and TRBJ2-2, with 8 bases fitting TRBD2. J was trimmed by 3 bases and V by 6 bases; bases with no gene match: 3. CDR1 and CDR2 (germline): SGHTA, FQGNSA. The CDR3 covers 14 residues.

The chain employs TRBV7-9 and TRBJ2-2; D unresolved. From germline, CDR1 is SEHNR and CDR2 FQNEAQ (reference sequence). The CDR3 consists of 11 residues. Trimming stripped 8 bases from V and 7 bases from J, with 8 bases between. This chain's CDR3 is CASGDDGELFF. The CDR3 nucleotides read TGTGCCAGCGGAGACGACGGGGAGCTGTTTTTT. Combining the CDR3 with reference TRBV7-9 and TRBJ2-2 gives the whole variable domain DTGVSQNPRHKITKRGQNVTFRCDPISEHNRLYWYRQTLGQGPEFLTYFQNEAQLEKSRLLSDRFSAERPKGSFSTLEIQRTEQGDSAMYLCASGDDGELFFGEGSRLTVL.

This chain joins TRBV5-6 and TRBJ2-5; D is uncertain. V was cut by 0 bases and J by 5 bases, with 11 bases left in between. CDR3 length equals 14 residues. The V gene's germline CDR1 is SGHDT and CDR2 YYEEEE. The CDR3 DNA follows: TGTGCCAGCAGCTTGGGCCCGAGGCCGGAGACCCAGTACTTC. It translates to CASSLGPRPETQYF.

CDR3 in DNA: TGTGCCTGGAGTTTCCCTCCGGACAGGGGGAGTCAGCCCCAGCATTTT. Its translation: CAWSFPPDRGSQPQHF. The chain uses TRBV30 and TRBJ1-5; 10 bases are shared with TRBD1. This CDR3 spans 16 amino acids. After removal of 2 bases from V and 6 bases from J, the junction contained 10 bases not matched to a gene. Germline V lookup: CDR1 GTSNPN, CDR2 SVGIG (reference sequence).

The chain uses TRBV28 and TRBJ2-1; 11 nucleotides agree with TRBD2. Germline V CDR1 and CDR2: MDHEN, SYDVKM. J was trimmed by 2 bases and V by 7 bases; bases with no gene match: 7. The CDR3 has 16 amino acids. CDR3 bases: TGTGCCAGCATTATTAGCGGGGGGGCAGCCTACAATGAGCAGTTCTTC. Translating it yields CASIISGGAAYNEQFF.

V gene TRBV4-1 combines with J gene TRBJ2-5, with 9 nucleotides matching TRBD2. Per the germline V gene, CDR1 is MGHRA and CDR2 is YSYEKL. With 0 bases clipped from V and 4 bases from J, the junction kept 15 bases outside the gene matches. There are 19 residues in the CDR3. The CDR3 coding sequence is TGCGCCAGCAGCCAAGAATCCGGGACTAGCTCACCCGCGGGAGAGACCCAGTACTTC. This encodes CASSQESGTSSPAGETQYF.

This clone showed up just a few times. The chain links TRBV2 to TRBJ2-1; D is ambiguous. The V end was cut by 1 base, the J end by 6 bases, with 10 bases between. The CDR3 spans 14 residues. Germline CDR1 SNHLY, CDR2 FYNNEI. In nucleotides, the CDR3 is TGTGCCAGCAGTGAAGGGCGGTACGGCAATGAGCAGTTCTTC. It yields the protein CASSEGRYGNEQFF. Looking up the rest from reference TRBV2 and TRBJ2-1 gives the full variable domain: EPEVTQTPSHQVTQMGQEVILRCVPISNHLYFYWYRQILGQKVEFLVSFYNNEISEKSEIFDDQFSVERPDGSNFTLKIRSTKLEDSAMYFCASSEGRYGNEQFFGPGTRLTVL.

The chain links TRBV30 to TRBJ1-6; D call uncertain. Trimming stripped 0 bases from V and 9 bases from J, with 6 bases between. Looked up from germline, CDR1 is GTSNPN and CDR2 is SVGIG (reference sequence). The CDR3 length is 12 residues. This chain's CDR3 is CAWSVEGSPLHF. In DNA, the CDR3 is TGTGCCTGGAGTGTAGAGGGTTCACCCCTCCACTTT.

V is TRBV28 and J is TRBJ2-7; the D is unclear. The CDR3 loop spans 16 amino acids. V lost 4 bases and J lost 3, with 19 bases in between. Germline values: CDR1 MDHEN, CDR2 SYDVKM. The CDR3 sequence is CASSSATPGRLYEQYF. CDR3 bases: TGTGCCAGCAGTTCCGCTACTCCGGGTCGACTCTACGAGCAGTACTTC. The full variable domain, its missing parts supplied by reference TRBV28 and TRBJ2-7, is DVKVTQSSRYLVKRTGEKVFLECVQDMDHENMFWYRQDPGLGLRLIYFSYDVKMKEKGDIPEGYSVSREKKERFSLILESASTNQTSMYLCASSSATPGRLYEQYFGPGTRLTVT.

This clone was observed a handful of times. CDR3 protein: CASSLDRGDYNEQFF. CDR3 nucleotides: TGTGCCAGCAGCTTAGACCGGGGGGATTACAATGAGCAGTTCTTC. The chain uses TRBV11-2 and TRBJ2-1; 7 bases are a match to TRBD2. The CDR3 loop spans 15 amino acids. The germline V gene encodes CDR1 SGHAT and CDR2 FQNNGV. The V gene end was trimmed by 0 bases and the J gene end by 4 bases; junction bases not matched to a gene: 3.

The V and J genes are TRBV5-1 and TRBJ1-1, with 11 bases aligning to TRBD1. After removal of 4 bases from V and 4 bases from J, the junction contained 12 bases not matched to a gene. Germline CDR1 reads SGHRS; CDR2 reads YFSETQ. The CDR3 consists of 17 residues. The CDR3 loop is CASSPGQGALISTEAFF. CDR3 in DNA: TGCGCCAGCAGCCCTGGACAGGGGGCGCTTATATCCACTGAAGCTTTCTTT. Full variable domain (outside the CDR3, taken from reference TRBV5-1 and TRBJ1-1): KAGVTQTPRYLIKTRGQQVTLSCSPISGHRSVSWYQQTPGQGLQFLFEYFSETQRNKGNFPGRFSGRQFSNSRSEMNVSTLELGDSALYLCASSPGQGALISTEAFFGQGTRLTVV.

This chain joins TRBV7-8 and TRBJ2-2; D may be TRBD1 (6 bases). The CDR3 runs 16 residues. Trimming removed 5 bases at V and 1 base at J, with 14 bases between. Germline CDR1 is SGHVS and CDR2 is FQNEAQ. The CDR3, as DNA: TGTGCCAGCAGCCCCGGGACACCGATGAACACCGGGGAGCTGTTTTTT. It is translated as CASSPGTPMNTGELFF.

The chain employs TRBV5-1 and TRBJ1-1; 7 nucleotides align to TRBD1. Germline loops: CDR1 SGHRS, CDR2 YFSETQ. This CDR3 contains 14 residues. V lost 2 bases, J lost 7 bases, and 8 bases stayed unmatched. This CDR3 is CASSFGIGGIEAFF. CDR3 DNA sequence: TGCGCCAGCAGCTTTGGTATAGGGGGCATTGAAGCTTTCTTT.

The CDR3 DNA sequence: TGTGCCAGCGGGCCGACAGGGACGGACACTGAAGCTTTCTTT. It codes for CASGPTGTDTEAFF. The V and J genes are TRBV25-1 and TRBJ1-1; 7 bases fit TRBD1. This CDR3 is built from 14 residues. V lost 8 bases to trimming and J lost 3 bases; unmatched junction nucleotides: 9. CDR1 MGHDK and CDR2 SYGVNS come from the germline V gene.

The chain couples TRBV27 to TRBJ1-1; 7 bases agree with TRBD1. The ends lost 6 bases at V and 5 bases at J; junction bases unmatched: 3. CDR3 length: 12 amino acids. CDR1 is MNHEY, CDR2 SMNVEV, per germline (reference sequence). This CDR3 reads CASRKQGTEAFF. In nucleotides, the CDR3 is TGTGCCAGCAGGAAACAGGGGACTGAAGCTTTCTTT.

The V call is TRBV19, the J call TRBJ1-1; no reliable D call. CDR3 length: 13 amino acids. V was cut by 5 bases and J by 2 bases, with 9 bases left in between. The germline V gene encodes CDR1 LNHDA and CDR2 SQIVND (reference sequence). In DNA form, the CDR3 reads TGTGCCAGTAGTGAAACGGGAAACACTGAAGCTTTCTTT. Translating gives CASSETGNTEAFF.